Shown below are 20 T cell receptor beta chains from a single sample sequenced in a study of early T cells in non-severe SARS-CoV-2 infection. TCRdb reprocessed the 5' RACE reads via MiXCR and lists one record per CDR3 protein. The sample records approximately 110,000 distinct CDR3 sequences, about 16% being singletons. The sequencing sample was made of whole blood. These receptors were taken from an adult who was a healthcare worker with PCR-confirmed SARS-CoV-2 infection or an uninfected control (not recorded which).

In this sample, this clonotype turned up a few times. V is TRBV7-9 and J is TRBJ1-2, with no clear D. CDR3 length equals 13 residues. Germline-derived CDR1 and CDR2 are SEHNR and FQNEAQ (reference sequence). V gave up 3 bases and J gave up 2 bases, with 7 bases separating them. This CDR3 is CASSLSQNYGYTF. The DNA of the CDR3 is TGTGCCAGCAGCTTGTCCCAGAACTATGGCTACACCTTC.

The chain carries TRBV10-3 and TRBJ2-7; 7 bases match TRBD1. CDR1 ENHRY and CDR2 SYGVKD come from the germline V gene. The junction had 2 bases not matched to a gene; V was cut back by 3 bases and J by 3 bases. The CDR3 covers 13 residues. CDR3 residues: CAISDGTDYEQYF. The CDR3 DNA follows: TGTGCCATCAGTGACGGGACAGACTACGAGCAGTACTTC.

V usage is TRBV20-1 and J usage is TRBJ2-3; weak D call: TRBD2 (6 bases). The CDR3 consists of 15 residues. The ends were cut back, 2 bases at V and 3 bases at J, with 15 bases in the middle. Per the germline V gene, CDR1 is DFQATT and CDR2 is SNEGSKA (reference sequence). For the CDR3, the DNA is TGCAGTGCTAGACCCCCGCAACTAGCAACAGATACGCAGTATTTT. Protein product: CSARPPQLATDTQYF.

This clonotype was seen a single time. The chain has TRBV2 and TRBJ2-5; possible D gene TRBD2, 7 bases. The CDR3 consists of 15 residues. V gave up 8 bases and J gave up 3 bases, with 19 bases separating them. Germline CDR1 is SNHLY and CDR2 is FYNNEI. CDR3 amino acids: CASFIGGPGKETQYF. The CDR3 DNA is TGTGCCAGCTTTATCGGGGGGCCCGGGAAAGAGACCCAGTACTTC. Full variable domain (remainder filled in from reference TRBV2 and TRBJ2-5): EPEVTQTPSHQVTQMGQEVILRCVPISNHLYFYWYRQILGQKVEFLVSFYNNEISEKSEIFDDQFSVERPDGSNFTLKIRSTKLEDSAMYFCASFIGGPGKETQYFGPGTRLLVL.

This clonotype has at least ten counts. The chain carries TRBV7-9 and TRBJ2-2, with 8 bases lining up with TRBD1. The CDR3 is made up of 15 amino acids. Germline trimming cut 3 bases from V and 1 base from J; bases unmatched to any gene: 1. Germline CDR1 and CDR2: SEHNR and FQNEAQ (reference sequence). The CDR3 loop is CASSFGTGNTGELFF. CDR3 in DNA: TGTGCCAGCAGCTTTGGGACAGGGAACACCGGGGAGCTGTTTTTT.

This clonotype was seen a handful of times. This CDR3 is CASSFAGTGFF. CDR3 nucleotide sequence: TGTGCCAGCAGTTTTGCAGGGACGGGATTCTTT. The chain joins TRBV12-3 or TRBV12-4 to TRBJ1-1, with D perhaps TRBD1 (5 bases). V was trimmed by 3 bases and J by 14 bases, leaving 13 bases between them. The CDR3 consists of 11 residues.

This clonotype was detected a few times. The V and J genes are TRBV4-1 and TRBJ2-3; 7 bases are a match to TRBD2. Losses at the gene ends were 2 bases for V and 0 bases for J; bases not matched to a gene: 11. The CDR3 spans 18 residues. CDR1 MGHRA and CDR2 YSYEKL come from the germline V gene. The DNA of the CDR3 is TGCGCCAGCAGCCAAAGCCCCTCCGCGGGGGTTAGCACAGATACGCAGTATTTT. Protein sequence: CASSQSPSAGVSTDTQYF.

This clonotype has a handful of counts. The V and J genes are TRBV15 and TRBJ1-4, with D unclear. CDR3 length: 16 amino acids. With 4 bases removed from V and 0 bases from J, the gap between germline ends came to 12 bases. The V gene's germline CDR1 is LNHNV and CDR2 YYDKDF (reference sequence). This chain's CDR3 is CATSKGLVATNEKLFF. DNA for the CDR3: TGTGCCACCAGCAAGGGATTAGTGGCAACTAATGAAAAACTGTTTTTT.

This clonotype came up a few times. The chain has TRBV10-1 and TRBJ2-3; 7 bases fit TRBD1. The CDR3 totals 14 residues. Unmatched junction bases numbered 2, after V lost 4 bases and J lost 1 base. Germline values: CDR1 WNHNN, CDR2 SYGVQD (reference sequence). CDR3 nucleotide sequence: TGCGCCAGCAGTGCAGGGGGTGGCACAGATACGCAGTATTTT. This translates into CASSAGGGTDTQYF.

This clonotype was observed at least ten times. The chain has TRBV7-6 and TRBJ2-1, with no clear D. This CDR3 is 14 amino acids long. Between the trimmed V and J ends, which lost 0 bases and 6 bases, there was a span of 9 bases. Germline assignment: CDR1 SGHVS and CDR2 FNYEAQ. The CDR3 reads CASSLAVASNEQFF. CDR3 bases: TGTGCCAGCAGCTTAGCCGTTGCAAGCAATGAGCAGTTCTTC.

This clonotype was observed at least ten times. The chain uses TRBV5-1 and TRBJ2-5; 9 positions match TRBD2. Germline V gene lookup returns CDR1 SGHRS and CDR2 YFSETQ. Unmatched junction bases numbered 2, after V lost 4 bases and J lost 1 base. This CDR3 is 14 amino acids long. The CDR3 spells CASSASGTQETQYF. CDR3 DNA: TGCGCCAGCAGCGCTAGCGGGACCCAAGAGACCCAGTACTTC.

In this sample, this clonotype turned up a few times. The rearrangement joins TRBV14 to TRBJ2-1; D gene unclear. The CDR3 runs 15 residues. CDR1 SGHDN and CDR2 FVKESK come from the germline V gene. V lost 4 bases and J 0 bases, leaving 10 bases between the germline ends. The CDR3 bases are TGTGCCAGCAGCCCGTACCAGGTCTCCTACAATGAGCAGTTCTTC. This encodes CASSPYQVSYNEQFF.

Here the CDR3 reads CSASPDRFARRLRGNTIYF. CDR3 in DNA: TGCAGTGCCTCCCCGGACAGGTTTGCCCGTAGACTGAGGGGAAACACCATATATTTT. The rearrangement links TRBV20-1 to TRBJ1-3; 7 bases agree with TRBD1. The V segment lost 6 bases and the J segment 4 bases; nucleotides outside the gene matches: 24. Germline CDR1 DFQATT, CDR2 SNEGSKA (reference sequence). This CDR3 comprises 19 residues.

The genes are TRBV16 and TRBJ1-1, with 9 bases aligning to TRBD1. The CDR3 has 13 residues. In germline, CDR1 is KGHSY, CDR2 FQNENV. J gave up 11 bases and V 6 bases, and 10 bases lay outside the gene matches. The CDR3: CASRADRGGRAFF. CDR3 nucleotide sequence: TGTGCCAGCAGAGCGGACAGGGGAGGAAGGGCTTTCTTT.

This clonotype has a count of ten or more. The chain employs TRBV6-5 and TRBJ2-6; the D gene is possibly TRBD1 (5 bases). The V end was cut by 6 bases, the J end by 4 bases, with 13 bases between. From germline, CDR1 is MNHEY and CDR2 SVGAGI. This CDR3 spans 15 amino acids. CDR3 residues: CASRSTGAGANVLTF. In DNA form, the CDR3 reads TGTGCCAGCAGATCTACAGGTGCCGGGGCCAACGTCCTGACTTTC.

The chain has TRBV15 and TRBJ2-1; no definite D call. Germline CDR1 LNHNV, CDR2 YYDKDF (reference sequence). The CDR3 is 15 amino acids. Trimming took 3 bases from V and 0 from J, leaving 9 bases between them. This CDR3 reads CATSRTSSSYNEQFF. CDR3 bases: TGTGCCACCAGCAGGACTTCGAGCTCCTACAATGAGCAGTTCTTC.

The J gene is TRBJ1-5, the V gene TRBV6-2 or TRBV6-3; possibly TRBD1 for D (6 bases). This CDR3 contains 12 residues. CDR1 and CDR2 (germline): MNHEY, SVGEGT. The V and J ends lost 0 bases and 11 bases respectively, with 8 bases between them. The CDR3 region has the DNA TGTGCCAGCAGTTACTCGGGGGCGGCCCAGCATTTT. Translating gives CASSYSGAAQHF.

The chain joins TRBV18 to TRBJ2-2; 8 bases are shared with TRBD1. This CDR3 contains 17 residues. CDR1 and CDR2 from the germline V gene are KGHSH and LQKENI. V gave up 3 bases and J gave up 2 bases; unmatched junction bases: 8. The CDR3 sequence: CASSPGTGDLNTGELFF. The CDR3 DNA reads TGTGCCAGCTCACCGGGGACAGGCGACCTTAACACCGGGGAGCTGTTTTTT.

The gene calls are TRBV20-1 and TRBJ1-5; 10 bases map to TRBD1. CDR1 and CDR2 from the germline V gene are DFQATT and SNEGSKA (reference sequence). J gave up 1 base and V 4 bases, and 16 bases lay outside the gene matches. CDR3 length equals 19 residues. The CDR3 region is CSAIKPTGGGLVSNQPQHF. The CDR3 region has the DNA TGCAGTGCTATAAAACCGACAGGGGGCGGTTTGGTGAGCAATCAGCCCCAGCATTTT.

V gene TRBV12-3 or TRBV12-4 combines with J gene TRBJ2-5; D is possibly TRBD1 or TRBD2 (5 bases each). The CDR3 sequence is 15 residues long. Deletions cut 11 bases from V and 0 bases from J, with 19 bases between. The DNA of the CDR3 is TGTGCCTCCGCCCCCCCAGGGACGTACCAAGAGACCCAGTACTTC. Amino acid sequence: CASAPPGTYQETQYF.